This is a list of T cell receptor beta chains from one sample in a study of T cell changes during pregnancy in multiple sclerosis. Sequencing was performed with immunoSEQ multiplex PCR; in TCRdb, only in-frame clones are kept and a portion is missing. The data show roughly 11,000 clones, with roughly 80% seen just once and around 11% held by the top ten. Here the sequenced sample was CD8+ T cells from peripheral blood mononuclear cells, taken after pregnancy. Receptor source: a female donor in good health, enrolled as a control in a pregnancy study. The CDR3 runs from the conserved cysteine through the conserved F or W. The D gene is left open where the match is weak. Expanded clones are given a class, and other clones once, few, many or no size at all.

j_call v_call clone_size d_call cdr3_nt cdr3_aa
TRBJ1-1 TRBV6-5 once - TGTGCCAGCAGGCGGAACACTGAAGCTTTCTTT CASRRNTEAFF
TRBJ2-5 TRBV4-1 - TRBD2 TGCGCCAGCAGCCATAAGGCTAGCGGTTTGGAGACCCAGTACTTC CASSHKASGLETQYF
TRBJ2-1 TRBV6-1 - TRBD2 TGTGCCAGCAGTGAATCTAGCGGGGGGGCCTATGAGCAGTTCTTC CASSESSGGAYEQFF
TRBJ2-1 TRBV27 - TRBD2 TGTGCCAGCAGTTTATCAGGACTAGCGGGGGGTGCCAATGAGCAGTTCTTC CASSLSGLAGGANEQFF
TRBJ2-5 TRBV5-4 - - TGTGCCAGCAGCCTCCAGGGAATTCGAGAGACCCAGTACTTC CASSLQGIRETQYF
TRBJ1-2 TRBV28 - TRBD1 TGTGCCAGCACCCGACTAGAGACAGGGGGCGGCTATGGCTACACCTTC CASTRLETGGGYGYTF
TRBJ2-1 TRBV28 - TRBD2 TGTGCCAGCAGCCCAGGGACTAGCGAGTACAATGAGCAGTTCTTC CASSPGTSEYNEQFF
TRBJ2-7 TRBV19 - - TGTGCCAGTAGTTTGACAGGTACCTACGAGCAGTACTTC CASSLTGTYEQYF
TRBJ2-1 TRBV6-5 once - TGTGCCAGCAGTTACCTTGAGAGAGGGAGCAATGAGCAGTTCTTC CASSYLERGSNEQFF
TRBJ1-2 TRBV6-1 - TRBD1 TGTGCCAGCAGTGAGGTCGGGACAGCCTCGGGCTACACCTTC CASSEVGTASGYTF
TRBJ1-1 TRBV11-3 - - TGTGCCAGCAGCTTGAGCCCGAACACTGAAGCTTTCTTT CASSLSPNTEAFF
TRBJ2-3 TRBV7-8 - TRBD2 TGTGCCAGCAGCTTTCAAGCGGGGGGGCCCGGGGCAGATACGCAGTATTTT CASSFQAGGPGADTQYF
TRBJ2-1 TRBV11-2 many TRBD2 TGTGCCAGCAGCTTTGGACTAGCCGAGTGGTACAATGAGCAGTTCTTC CASSFGLAEWYNEQFF
TRBJ2-1 TRBV18 - TRBD1 TGTGCCAGCTCACCTTCCGGGACAGGGAATGAGCAGTTCTTC CASSPSGTGNEQFF
TRBJ2-1 TRBV7-6 - - TGTGCCAGCTCCGGAGGGCCCAGTGAGCAGTTCTTC CASSGGPSEQFF
TRBJ2-7 TRBV6-1 few - TGTGCCAGCAGTGAAGCGGAGAGGTCTGAACAGTACTTC CASSEAERSEQYF
TRBJ1-2 TRBV11-2 - - TGTGCCAGCAGCAAAGTCCGGGGGGTCCGTTACTATGGCTACACCTTC CASSKVRGVRYYGYTF
TRBJ2-1 TRBV2 - - TGTGCCAGCATCGAGAATGAGCAGTTCTTC CASIENEQFF
TRBJ2-2 TRBV9 - - TGTGCCAGCAGCGTAGGGTGGGGGGTTCCTGCGAACACCGGGGAGCTGTTTTTT CASSVGWGVPANTGELFF
TRBJ2-3 TRBV5-1 - - TGCGCCAGCAGCTTGCTGGGGCCCTCTGCAGATACGCAGTATTTT CASSLLGPSADTQYF
TRBJ1-2 TRBV11-2 - - TGTGCCAGCAGCCCAACAGGGCAGGTGCCGTACCCTTATGGCTACACCTTC CASSPTGQVPYPYGYTF
TRBJ1-2 TRBV30 - - TGTGCCTGGAGAAGACTCCTGGAGTTCCCCTGGGGGGGAAGGGCTTACTATGGCTACACCTTC CAWRRLLEFPWGGRAYYGYTF
TRBJ1-2 TRBV19 - - TGTGCCAGTAGTACTTGGGGGGGGCGCGGTGGCTACACCTTC CASSTWGGRGGYTF
TRBJ2-1 TRBV13 - TRBD1 TGTGCCAGCAGCCTGGGGACAGGGATGAATGAGCAGTTCTTC CASSLGTGMNEQFF
TRBJ2-7 TRBV28 - - TGTGCCAGCAGCCGCGGACTGACCCTAATGAACGAGCAGTACTTC CASSRGLTLMNEQYF
TRBJ2-1 TRBV19 - TRBD2 TGTGCCAGTAGGGTTATAGCGGGAACCACGAGCAACGAGCAGTTCTTC CASRVIAGTTSNEQFF
TRBJ1-1 TRBV11-2 - - TGTGCCAGCAGCCCGGGTGTCTGGCAGAACACTGAAGCTTTCTTT CASSPGVWQNTEAFF
TRBJ2-7 TRBV5-8 - TRBD1 TGTGCCAGCAGCCCCGTCTTCCCAGGGGGCCCGTACGAGCAGTACTTC CASSPVFPGGPYEQYF